This TCR beta chain appears in the sequencing data of a study of radiation and T cells in renal cell carcinoma. As for time point: blood 4 weeks post-SBRT, at nephrectomy. Treatment noted: 15 Gy SBRT to primary tumor, nephrectomy 4 weeks later. Nephrectomy followed 15 Gy stereotactic body radiation by 4 weeks. A word on this clone: Its antigen is undetermined. Germline and junction disagree at one end, which may indicate a read error.

CDR1 is SEHNR and CDR2 is FQNEAQ in the germline V gene (reference sequence). The CDR3 extends over 14 amino acids. Study findings and constraints: No pretreatment tumor biopsies were available for baseline clonotypes.

Here immunoSEQ multiplex PCR was the method, and the copy in TCRdb shows in-frame clones only, minus some. Of approximately 86,000 clones in the sample, around 81% were seen once. The sequence came from a man aged 50 to 60 with renal cell carcinoma. Specimen: blood, collected from a patient whose treatment included radiotherapy and nephrectomy. The chain employs TRBV7-9 and TRBJ1-2; 11 nucleotides match TRBD1. Here the CDR3 DNA reads TGTGCCAGCGTTCCGGGACAGGGGGATTATGGCCACACCTTC. It codes for CASVPGQGDYGHTF.